This TCR beta chain was documented in a study of T-cell reconstitution after alpha-beta-depleted transplantation in children (dated by TCRdb to between 2015 and 2016). Notes on the research overall: The study quantitatively tracked T-cell immune reconstitution after TCRalphabeta/CD19-depleted allogeneic hematopoietic cell transplantation in children using TCR repertoire profiling.

Libraries came from PCR. TCRdb lists the instrument as Illumina HiSeq 2500. Molecular barcoding was employed in the preparation of TCR libraries, with unique molecular identifiers being used to normalize TCRbeta repertoire quantification. Using fastp trimming at Q25 and MiXCR clonotype assembly, TCRdb reanalyzed the public sequencing data and kept in-frame beta chains. Under each unique CDR3 protein, matching rows form one entry showing the most common genes and DNA. This sample comprises 500,000 to 750,000 distinct CDR3 sequences, roughly 13% of them detected only once. Around 2.2% of the sample lies in the top ten. Broader findings and caveats from the paper: The apparently early alphabetaT-cell count recovery about two months after transplant was reportedly dependent on only several hundred rapidly expanded clones derived from non-depleted graft cells. In some patients, high TCRbeta diversity at day 60 was attributed to recipient T cells and intrathymic progenitors that had survived conditioning. Over subsequent months, a decline in hyperexpanded clone frequencies was noted, and after one year, T-cell counts and TCRbeta diversity were mostly ascribed to newly produced T cells.

For this chain, trimming is 6 bases at the V end and 6 bases at the J end, and the number of junction bases without a gene match is 13. Based on the germline V gene (reference sequence), the CDR1 and CDR2 sequences are DFQATT and SNEGSKA. From cysteine to phenylalanine, the CDR3 is 16 amino acids long. Just CDR3 DNA is preserved here, 48 bases in frame from base 1. This clonotype has just a few counts. Its cognate antigen has yet to be identified. The record has no base qualities; no much larger clone is one base away. The sample's treatment or condition label, in plain terms: allogeneic hematopoietic cell transplantation with graft depleted of TCRalphabeta T cells and CD19 B cells. TCRalphabeta/CD19-depleted allogeneic hematopoietic cell grafts were given to the transplant recipients, all of whom were children.

The origin of this receptor is a male patient under 18 who had a stem cell transplant for acute myeloid leukemia, so the T cells may come from the graft donor. This chain is built from TRBV20-1 and TRBJ2-7; 14 central bases correspond to TRBD2. The input for sequencing was PBMCs, mostly from graft donor cells, taken 360 days after TCRalphabeta/CD19-depleted stem cell transplant. DNA sequence: TGCAGTGCGGATCATCCGGGACTAGCGGGAGACCTCGAGCAGTACTTC. This codes for CSADHPGLAGDLEQYF.